This TCR beta chain was profiled in a study of CD8 T cells in ankylosing spondylitis. Study-level results: Ankylosing spondylitis blood appeared to carry a characteristic TCR beta motif of roughly 8 highly homologous variants. Clones that were linked to disease were CD8+ and were relatively rare in peripheral blood. From matched ankylosing spondylitis synovial fluid, disease-linked clones were reportedly recovered at significantly enriched levels.

Looked up from germline, CDR1 is SGHRS and CDR2 is YFSETQ. V was pared by 5 bases and J by 0 bases, with 14 bases between. This CDR3 contains 15 residues. This clonotype was observed a handful of times. The antigen is not known. The TCR beta libraries were generated through quantitative 5'-RACE incorporating molecular barcodes. TCRdb recomputed calls from the 5' RACE reads with MiXCR, one row per CDR3 protein. The sample yields around 280,000 distinct CDR3 sequences, around 20% seen once. V usage is TRBV5-1 and J usage is TRBJ1-1, with TRBD1 as a possible D gene (5 bases). Sequencing was done on a sample of blood, either unsorted or a sorted T cell fraction (not recorded which). This TCR was recovered from a male donor with ankylosing spondylitis or in good health (not recorded which). CDR3 sequence reads: CASSFQGRMNTEAFF. The DNA of the CDR3 is TGCGCCAGCAGTTTTCAGGGTAGAATGAACACTGAAGCTTTCTTT.